This T cell receptor beta chain was identified in a study of cytomegalovirus exposure and HLA in healthy donors. The study's findings and limits: TCR beta chains numbering approximately 150 were designated cytomegalovirus-associated.

CDR3 length: 17 residues. CDR1 is SGHDN, CDR2 FVKESK, per germline. Trimming cost V 2 bases and J 0 bases, with 14 bases left between them. Researchers ran the PCR with 60 Vbeta and 13 Jbeta primers. Profiling relied on immunoSEQ multiplex PCR, and the TCRdb table lists in-frame clones only, not all of them. The repertoire holds approximately 130,000 clones, with 80% as singletons. Details on this clone: Antigen unknown.

Input material: PBMCs. The source of this sequence is a woman between 40 and 55 years old in good health and CMV-seronegative. The J gene is TRBJ1-3, the V gene TRBV14, with D possibly TRBD1 on 6 matching bases. In DNA form, the CDR3 reads TGTGCCAGCAGCCAATGGGGGGGCGTCCCCTCTGGAAACACCATATATTTT. This gives the protein CASSQWGGVPSGNTIYF.